This T cell receptor beta chain was sequenced during a study of siplizumab effects on memory and regulatory T cells. Study-wide findings and caveats: Researchers did not confirm the suppressive function of proliferating Tregs from siplizumab cultures.

Measured with immunoSEQ multiplex PCR; TCRdb has only the in-frame clones, and not every one. Of 65,000 to 70,000 clones listed, over 70% are singletons. Trimming cost V 6 bases and J 7 bases, with 15 bases left between them. The CDR3 is 12 residues long. The germline gives CDR1 SQVTM, CDR2 ANQGSEA. Worth noting for this clone: The target antigen is unknown.

The chain has TRBV29-1 and TRBJ2-5; D is perhaps TRBD1 (6 bases). This TCR was sampled from a human donor in good health. Sequencing was performed on Tregs sorted from blood. The CDR3 sequence: CSVLTGPRTQYF. Here the CDR3 DNA reads TGCAGCGTACTGACAGGTCCGAGGACCCAGTACTTC.